This entry features one T cell receptor beta chain sequence. The data are from a study of blood T cell repertoires in COVID-19. In the study overall: The United States, Italy and Spain were the sources of the acute and convalescent COVID-19 samples. From T cells, B-cell-depleted T cells, or PBMCs came the material, which was cDNA or gDNA.

Original processing methods: Amplified reference gene primers provided the basis for estimating nucleated cell counts. Clones were sequenced by immunoSEQ multiplex PCR, and TCRdb holds only the in-frame ones, with some missing. V and J calls and clone size are those listed in that table; D and trimming were worked out from the DNA. The sample lists 100,000 to 150,000 clones, roughly 90% seen once, with roughly 4.8% in the top ten. This CDR3 has 12 amino acids. V gave up 5 bases and J gave up 8 bases, with 10 bases separating them. CDR1 is MNHNY and CDR2 is SVGAGI in the germline V gene (reference sequence).

The genes are TRBV6-6 and TRBJ2-1; D might be TRBD1 (6 bases). The clonotype comes from a man aged 55 to 70 with COVID-19, enrolled during active disease. Sequencing input: peripheral blood. The CDR3 coding sequence is TGTGCCAGCAGTCCAACAGGGTATGAGCAGTTCTTC. Amino acids: CASSPTGYEQFF.